Listed below are T cell receptor beta chains from one sample, sequenced in a study of siplizumab effects on memory and regulatory T cells. Profiling relied on immunoSEQ multiplex PCR, and the TCRdb table lists in-frame clones only, not all of them. Among about 100,000 clones, 94% were seen once, and the ten largest hold 0.55% to 0.65%. The source material was Tregs sorted from blood. Receptor source: a human donor in good health. Both conserved end residues are part of each CDR3. D genes are given only for firm matches. Size is omitted from some rows. Given values are once, few, many or a class for expanded clones.

>.|TRBV27|TRBJ1-6|.
TGTGCCAGCAGTTTCATGCCGGGGGTTAATTCACCCCTCCACTTT
CASSFMPGVNSPLHF
>.|TRBV29-1|TRBJ2-6|.
TGCAGCGTTTATAAATCTGGGGCCAACGTCCTGACTTTC
CSVYKSGANVLTF
>.|TRBV11-3|TRBJ2-1|.
TGTGCCAGCAGCTTAGGTAGCTCCACCGTTAATGAGCAGTTCTTC
CASSLGSSTVNEQFF
>TRBD1|TRBV6-5|TRBJ1-2|.
TGTGCCAGCAGTCCCCCCCTCGGGACAGGGAGAGGCTACACCTTC
CASSPPLGTGRGYTF
>.|TRBV7-8|TRBJ1-5|.
TGTGCCAGCAGCTTAGATAGACCCTATAGCAATCAGCCCCAGCATTTT
CASSLDRPYSNQPQHF
>TRBD2|TRBV2|TRBJ2-3|.
TGTGCCAGCAGGACTAGCGGGAGATGGGATACGCAGTATTTT
CASRTSGRWDTQYF
>.|TRBV28|TRBJ1-5|.
TGTGCCAGCAGTTTCGGGGGGCGGAATCAGCCCCAGCATTTT
CASSFGGRNQPQHF
>TRBD2|TRBV7-3|TRBJ2-3|once
TGTGCCAGCAGCTTGAGCCCGGGAGGAAAAATAAATACGCAGTATTTT
CASSLSPGGKINTQYF
>TRBD2|TRBV28|TRBJ2-3|.
TGTGCCAGCAGTTTCCCACTTAGCGGGAGGGCGGCTAGCACAGATACGCAGTATTTT
CASSFPLSGRAASTDTQYF
>.|TRBV20-1|TRBJ2-4|once
TGCAGTGCCACTTTGGGTAACATTCAGTACTTC
CSATLGNIQYF
>.|TRBV2|TRBJ2-2|.
TGTGCCAGCAGCACAAACGACGCCCGACTCGGGGAGCTGTTTTTT
CASSTNDARLGELFF